A single sample is the source of the 30 T cell receptor beta chains below, sequenced in a study of graft-versus-host responses after intestinal transplantation. The repertoire was sequenced with immunoSEQ multiplex PCR; TCRdb's copy has only in-frame clones and lacks some. The sample has approximately 100,000 clones, over 75% seen once; the top ten hold 0.9%. These TCRs are of unknown antigen specificity. Sequenced material: unstimulated CD4+ T cells sorted from spleen or lymph node cells, taken before intestinal transplant. Receptor source: a human donor who received an intestinal transplant.

The chain has TRBV2 and TRBJ1-1, with no clear D. The V end lost 7 bases, the J end lost 1 base, and 16 bases lay between the germline ends. Germline CDR1 and CDR2: SNHLY and FYNNEI. There are 15 residues in the CDR3. The CDR3 loop is CASIPSGERNTEAFF. Written as DNA, the CDR3 is TGTGCCAGCATCCCATCGGGCGAGAGGAACACTGAAGCTTTCTTT.

The gene calls are TRBV6-5 and TRBJ2-1, with 7 bases lining up with TRBD1. Germline CDR1 reads MNHEY; CDR2 reads SVGAGI. With 6 bases clipped from V and 10 bases from J, the junction kept 3 bases outside the gene matches. The CDR3 runs to 11 residues. The DNA of the CDR3 is TGTGCCAGCAGCAAACAGGGGGAGCAGTTCTTC. It codes for CASSKQGEQFF.

V is TRBV19 and J is TRBJ1-2; tentatively, D is TRBD1 (5 bases). The CDR3 extends over 15 amino acids. Germline lookup yields CDR1 LNHDA and CDR2 SQIVND (reference sequence). Trimming removed 1 base at V and 3 bases at J, with 12 bases between. As DNA, the CDR3 is TGTGCCAGTAGTATAGCCCCAGGGACTGACTATGGCTACACCTTC. This encodes CASSIAPGTDYGYTF.

The rearrangement links TRBV5-1 to TRBJ2-2, with D perhaps TRBD1 or TRBD2 (5 bases each). From germline, CDR1 is SGHRS and CDR2 YFSETQ. The CDR3 totals 14 residues. V lost 5 bases, J lost 0 bases, and 8 bases lay in between. The CDR3 region is CASSLGANTGELFF. Written as DNA, the CDR3 is TGCGCCAGCAGTCTGGGGGCGAACACCGGGGAGCTGTTTTTT.

The gene calls are TRBV9 and TRBJ2-1; 8 bases agree with TRBD2. This CDR3 has 15 residues. V trimming: 3 bases; J trimming: 8 bases; junction bases outside the gene matches: 10. The V gene's germline CDR1 is SGDLS and CDR2 YYNGEE. The CDR3 sequence is CASSAVGTSWYEQFF. The CDR3 nucleotides are TGTGCCAGCAGCGCCGTCGGGACTAGTTGGTATGAGCAGTTCTTC. Full variable domain (outside the CDR3, taken from reference TRBV9 and TRBJ2-1): DSGVTQTPKHLITATGQRVTLRCSPRSGDLSVYWYQQSLDQGLQFLIQYYNGEERAKGNILERFSAQQFPDLHSELNLSSLELGDSALYFCASSAVGTSWYEQFFGPGTRLTVL.

The chain is built from TRBV5-1 and TRBJ2-3, with D possibly TRBD2 on 5 matching bases. The CDR3 is 14 amino acids. V was trimmed by 0 bases and J by 3 bases, leaving 8 bases between them. The germline V gene has CDR1 SGHRS and CDR2 YFSETQ. The CDR3 bases are TGCGCCAGCAGCTTGGCCGAGGGAACAGATACGCAGTATTTT. Translating gives CASSLAEGTDTQYF.

The V and J genes are TRBV15 and TRBJ2-7, with TRBD1 identical over 7 bases. J lost 1 base, V lost 4 bases, and 1 base had no gene match. CDR1 is LNHNV and CDR2 is YYDKDF in the germline V gene (reference sequence). This CDR3 is built from 13 residues. The CDR3 coding sequence is TGTGCCACCAGCAAGGGACAGTCCTACGAGCAGTACTTC. Protein: CATSKGQSYEQYF.

V usage is TRBV2 and J usage is TRBJ2-1; D tentatively fits TRBD1 or TRBD2 (5 bases each). The germline V gene has CDR1 SNHLY and CDR2 FYNNEI. The V end lost 5 bases, the J end lost 9 bases, and 23 bases lay between the germline ends. CDR3 length equals 16 residues. The CDR3 is CASSRNQGFNGAEQFF. CDR3 DNA: TGTGCCAGCAGTAGGAATCAGGGTTTCAACGGGGCTGAGCAGTTCTTC.

The chain carries TRBV7-2 and TRBJ2-1; D is ambiguous. Germline CDR1 reads SGHTA; CDR2 reads FQGNSA. This CDR3 region has 14 residues. Deletions cut 3 bases from V and 2 bases from J, with 8 bases between. CDR3 in DNA: TGTGCCAGCAGCTTGTCCGGTCCCTACAATGAGCAGTTCTTC. This gives the protein CASSLSGPYNEQFF.

CDR3 amino acids: CASRQYTGELFF. CDR3 DNA: TGTGCCAGCAGGCAGTACACCGGGGAGCTGTTTTTT. The genes are TRBV25-1 and TRBJ2-2; D not resolved. Germline CDR1 MGHDK, CDR2 SYGVNS. V was shortened by 6 bases and J by 3 bases, with 5 bases between the two germline ends. The CDR3 loop spans 12 amino acids. Full variable domain (outside the CDR3, taken from reference TRBV25-1 and TRBJ2-2): EADIYQTPRYLVIGTGKKITLECSQTMGHDKMYWYQQDPGMELHLIHYSYGVNSTEKGDLSSESTVSRIRTEHFPLTLESARPSHTSQYLCASRQYTGELFFGEGSRLTVL.

The chain carries TRBV5-1 and TRBJ2-5; D is undetermined. Germline lookup yields CDR1 SGHRS and CDR2 YFSETQ. V was trimmed by 0 bases and J by 2 bases, leaving 11 bases between them. This CDR3 is built from 15 residues. The DNA for the CDR3 is TGCGCCAGCAGCTTGGCCTTTCAGCCTCAAGAGACCCAGTACTTC. It encodes CASSLAFQPQETQYF.

The chain links TRBV10-3 to TRBJ2-1; D possibly uses TRBD1 or TRBD2 (5 bases each). Trimming shortened V by 4 bases and J by 4 bases, and 14 bases separated the two germline ends. Germline lookup yields CDR1 ENHRY and CDR2 SYGVKD. The CDR3 has 15 amino acids. CDR3 sequence reads: CAISGDQRGYNEQFF. The CDR3 nucleotides are TGTGCCATCAGTGGGGACCAAAGGGGTTACAATGAGCAGTTCTTC.

The chain recombines TRBV6-1 with TRBJ2-3; weak D call: TRBD2 (7 bases). The CDR3 is 15 residues long. With 3 bases removed from V and 5 bases from J, the gap between germline ends came to 15 bases. Germline V gives CDR1 MNHNS, CDR2 SASEGT. Here the CDR3 reads CASSDRGAGEDTQYF. Here the CDR3 DNA reads TGTGCCAGCAGTGATCGGGGGGCTGGGGAAGATACGCAGTATTTT.

This clone has a handful of counts. The J gene is TRBJ2-7, the V gene TRBV10-1; 8 bases agree with TRBD1. This CDR3 has 15 residues. CDR1 and CDR2 from the germline V gene are WNHNN and SYGVQD (reference sequence). The V segment lost 7 bases and the J segment 1 base; nucleotides outside the gene matches: 9. CDR3 sequence reads: CASTRRQGKSYEQYF. CDR3 in DNA: TGCGCCAGCACGAGAAGACAGGGGAAATCCTACGAGCAGTACTTC.

The V gene is TRBV6-1, the J gene TRBJ2-7, with D tentatively TRBD1 (5 bases). Trimming removed 4 bases from V and 2 bases from J, with 15 bases in between. Germline lookup yields CDR1 MNHNS and CDR2 SASEGT. The CDR3 totals 15 residues. Here the CDR3 DNA reads TGTGCCAGCAGTGGGGCCCGCAGGGCCACCTACGAGCAGTACTTC. Its translation is CASSGARRATYEQYF.

The gene calls are TRBV12-5 and TRBJ2-1; 10 bases map to TRBD2. V trimming: 1 base; J trimming: 0 bases; junction bases outside the gene matches: 15. The CDR3 contains 21 residues. The germline CDR1 and CDR2 sequences are LGHNT and FRNRAP. The CDR3, as DNA: TGTGCTAGTGGTTTGGCCCCCGGACTAGCGGCCACAGAGGGCTCCTACAATGAGCAGTTCTTC. Amino acids: CASGLAPGLAATEGSYNEQFF.

This clone was seen only once. The chain carries TRBV18 and TRBJ1-1, with 10 bases fitting TRBD1. From germline, CDR1 is KGHSH and CDR2 LQKENI. The CDR3 totals 17 residues. J lost 1 base, V lost 0 bases, and 5 bases had no gene match. DNA for the CDR3: TGTGCCAGCTCACCACCCCGACAGGGGGCCCGGAACACTGAAGCTTTCTTT. Its protein product is CASSPPRQGARNTEAFF.

DNA of the CDR3: TGTGCCAGCAGCTTATACACAGACTCCGGAAGGTACGAGCAGTACTTC. The encoded protein is CASSLYTDSGRYEQYF. The chain recombines TRBV7-9 with TRBJ2-7; D gene unclear. V lost 2 bases, J lost 4 bases, and 18 bases lay in between. The CDR3 consists of 16 residues. The germline CDR1 and CDR2 sequences are SEHNR and FQNEAQ (reference sequence).

J is TRBJ2-5 and V is TRBV6-1; D is possibly TRBD1 or TRBD2 (5 bases each). The CDR3 extends over 13 amino acids. Trimming stripped 6 bases from V and 5 bases from J, with 13 bases between. Per germline, CDR1 MNHNS and CDR2 SASEGT. The CDR3 nucleotides are TGTGCCAGCAGACGGACACTAGGGGAGACCCAGTACTTC. Its translation: CASRRTLGETQYF.

This clone was detected once. The CDR3 region is CASRQQNSNQPQHF. CDR3 nucleotides: TGTGCCAGCCGACAGCAAAATAGCAATCAGCCCCAGCATTTT. The rearrangement uses TRBV2 and TRBJ1-5; TRBD1 might be the D (5 bases). The CDR3 has 14 amino acids. Trimming left V 8 bases short and J 0 bases short, with 11 bases between. The germline V gene has CDR1 SNHLY and CDR2 FYNNEI.

V usage is TRBV19 and J usage is TRBJ2-2; possibly TRBD1 or TRBD2 for D (5 bases each). Germline V gives CDR1 LNHDA, CDR2 SQIVND (reference sequence). Trimming removed 9 bases from V and 4 bases from J, with 12 bases in between. The CDR3 extends over 13 amino acids. The CDR3 DNA reads TGTGCCAGCACTTGGGGGATCACCGGGGAGCTGTTTTTT. Its protein product is CASTWGITGELFF.

The rearrangement links TRBV5-1 to TRBJ2-7; D ambiguous. The CDR3 totals 12 residues. Germline values: CDR1 SGHRS, CDR2 YFSETQ. V lost 0 bases and J 3 bases, leaving 4 bases between the germline ends. The CDR3 sequence is CASSLGDYEQYF. For the CDR3, the DNA is TGCGCCAGCAGCTTGGGGGACTACGAGCAGTACTTC.

The count of this clone is one. The chain uses TRBV19 and TRBJ1-4; 8 nucleotides align to TRBD1. Germline-derived CDR1 and CDR2 are LNHDA and SQIVND (reference sequence). The CDR3 length is 14 residues. The J segment lost 8 bases and the V segment lost 5 bases, leaving 7 bases of the junction unmatched. This CDR3 reads CASSRDRIKEKLFF. The CDR3 DNA sequence: TGTGCCAGTAGTCGGGACAGGATAAAAGAAAAACTGTTTTTT.

This chain uses TRBV7-9 with TRBJ2-1, with D perhaps TRBD1 (5 bases). CDR1 and CDR2 from the germline V gene are SEHNR and FQNEAQ (reference sequence). The germline V and J ends were trimmed by 3 bases and 6 bases, with 24 bases remaining between them. The CDR3 runs 18 residues. The CDR3 reads CASSFPRLGVQKSNEQFF. The CDR3, as DNA: TGTGCCAGCAGCTTCCCAAGGTTAGGGGTTCAAAAGTCCAATGAGCAGTTCTTC.

This clone was counted a single time. The J gene is TRBJ1-5, the V gene TRBV12-5; D may be TRBD1 (6 bases). V was trimmed by 6 bases and J by 2 bases, leaving 14 bases between them. CDR3 length: 15 residues. The germline V gene has CDR1 LGHNT and CDR2 FRNRAP. CDR3 residues: CASGQGESGNQPQHF. The CDR3 DNA is TGTGCTAGTGGACAGGGCGAGAGTGGCAATCAGCCCCAGCATTTT.

V usage is TRBV5-1 and J usage is TRBJ2-7; D may be TRBD1 (6 bases). The V gene lost 0 bases and the J gene lost 4 bases, with 11 bases spanning the gap. Germline V gene sequence: CDR1 SGHRS, CDR2 YFSETQ. This CDR3 region has 14 residues. The CDR3 sequence: CASSLGQGFYEQYF. CDR3 coding DNA: TGCGCCAGCAGCTTGGGGCAGGGGTTTTACGAGCAGTACTTC.

This chain links TRBV10-1 with TRBJ2-1; 9 nucleotides align to TRBD1. Trimming cost V 3 bases and J 7 bases; bases outside gene matches: 7. Germline V gene sequence: CDR1 WNHNN, CDR2 SYGVQD (reference sequence). There are 15 residues in the CDR3. The CDR3 region has the DNA TGCGCCAGCAGTGATCCCGGGACAGGGAGAAATGAGCAGTTCTTC. Its translation: CASSDPGTGRNEQFF.

Of note for this clone: The junction does not match germline at one end; this may be a read error. The V call is TRBV5-6, the J call TRBJ1-3; no clear D. Germline V lookup: CDR1 SGHDT, CDR2 YYEEEE. This CDR3 region has 16 residues. The CDR3 DNA follows: TGTGCCAGCAGCTTGTCGTGGACGACTCCCGGAAACGCCATATATTTT. The encoded protein is CASSLSWTTPGNAIYF.

This clone was detected once. The CDR3 protein is CASSEAPGGPETQYF. CDR3 coding DNA: TGTGCCAGCAGTGAAGCGCCGGGAGGGCCGGAGACCCAGTACTTC. V is TRBV6-1 and J is TRBJ2-5; 8 bases are a match to TRBD2. The CDR3 has 15 amino acids. Trimming at V came to 0 bases and at J to 5 bases, leaving 5 bases not matched to a gene. CDR1 is MNHNS, CDR2 SASEGT, per germline.

This chain uses TRBV14 with TRBJ2-2, with 7 nucleotides matching TRBD2. V lost 4 bases and J lost 6; bases outside the gene matches: 5. The CDR3 has 14 amino acids. CDR1 and CDR2 (germline): SGHDN, FVKESK. CDR3 loop: CASSPSLAAGELFF. In nucleotides, the CDR3 is TGTGCCAGCAGCCCTTCTCTAGCGGCCGGGGAGCTGTTTTTT. Complete variable domain (other parts from reference TRBV14 and TRBJ2-2): EAGVTQFPSHSVIEKGQTVTLRCDPISGHDNLYWYRRVMGKEIKFLLHFVKESKQDESGMPNNRFLAERTGGTYSTLKVQPAELEDSGVYFCASSPSLAAGELFFGEGSRLTVL.